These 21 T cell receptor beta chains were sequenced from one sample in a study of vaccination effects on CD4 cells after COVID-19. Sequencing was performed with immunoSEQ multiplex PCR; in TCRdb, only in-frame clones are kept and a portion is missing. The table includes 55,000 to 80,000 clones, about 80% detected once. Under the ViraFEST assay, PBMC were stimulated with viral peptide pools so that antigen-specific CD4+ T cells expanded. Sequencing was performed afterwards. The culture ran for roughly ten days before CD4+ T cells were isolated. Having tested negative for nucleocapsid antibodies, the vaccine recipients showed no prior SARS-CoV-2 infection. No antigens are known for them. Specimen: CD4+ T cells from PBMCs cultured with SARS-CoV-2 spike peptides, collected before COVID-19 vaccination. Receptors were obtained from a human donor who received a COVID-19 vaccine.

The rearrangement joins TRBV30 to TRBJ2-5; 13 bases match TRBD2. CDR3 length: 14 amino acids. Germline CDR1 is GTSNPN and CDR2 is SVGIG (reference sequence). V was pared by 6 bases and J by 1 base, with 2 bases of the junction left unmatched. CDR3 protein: CACRLAGGQETQYF. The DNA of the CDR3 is TGTGCCTGTAGACTAGCGGGGGGCCAAGAGACCCAGTACTTC.

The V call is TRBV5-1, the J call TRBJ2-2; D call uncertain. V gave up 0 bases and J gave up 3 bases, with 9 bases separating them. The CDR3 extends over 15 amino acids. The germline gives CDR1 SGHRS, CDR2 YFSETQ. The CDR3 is CASSLGGMDTGELFF. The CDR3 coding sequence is TGCGCCAGCAGCTTGGGTGGGATGGACACCGGGGAGCTGTTTTTT.

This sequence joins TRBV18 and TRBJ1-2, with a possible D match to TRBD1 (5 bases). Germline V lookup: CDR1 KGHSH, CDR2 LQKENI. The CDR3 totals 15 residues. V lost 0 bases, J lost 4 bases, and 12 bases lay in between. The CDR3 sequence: CASSPPGQGFYGYTF. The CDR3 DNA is TGTGCCAGCTCACCACCAGGGCAGGGATTCTATGGCTACACCTTC.

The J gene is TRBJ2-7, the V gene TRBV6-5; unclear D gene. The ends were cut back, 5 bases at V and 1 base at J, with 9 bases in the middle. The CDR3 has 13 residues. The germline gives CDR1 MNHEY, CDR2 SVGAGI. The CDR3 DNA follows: TGTGCCAGCAGTATTAACTGGTCCTACGAGCAGTACGTC. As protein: CASSINWSYEQYV.

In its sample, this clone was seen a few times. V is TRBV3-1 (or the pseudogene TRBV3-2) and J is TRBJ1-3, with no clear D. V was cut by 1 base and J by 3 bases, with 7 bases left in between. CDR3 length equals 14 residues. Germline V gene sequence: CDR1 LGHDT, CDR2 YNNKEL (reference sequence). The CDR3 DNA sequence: TGTGCCAGCAGCCAAGTAAGGCATGGAAACACCATATATTTT. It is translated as CASSQVRHGNTIYF.

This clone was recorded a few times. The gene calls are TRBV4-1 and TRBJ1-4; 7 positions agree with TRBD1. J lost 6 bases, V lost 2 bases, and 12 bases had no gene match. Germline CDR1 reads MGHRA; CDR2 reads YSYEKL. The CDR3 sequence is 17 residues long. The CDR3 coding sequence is TGCGCCAGCAGCCAAAGAGTACCAGGGGGTATGGATGAAAAACTGTTTTTT. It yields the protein CASSQRVPGGMDEKLFF.

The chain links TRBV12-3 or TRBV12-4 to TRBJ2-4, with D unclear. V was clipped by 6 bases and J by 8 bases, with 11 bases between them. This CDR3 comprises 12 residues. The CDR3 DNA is TGTGCCAGCAGAAAAGGGCAACACATTCAGTACTTC. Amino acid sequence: CASRKGQHIQYF.

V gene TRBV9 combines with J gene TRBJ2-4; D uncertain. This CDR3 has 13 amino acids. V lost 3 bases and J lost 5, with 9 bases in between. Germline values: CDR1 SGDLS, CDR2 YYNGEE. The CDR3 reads CASSARGENIQYF. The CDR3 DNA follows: TGTGCCAGCAGCGCCCGTGGGGAAAACATTCAGTACTTC.

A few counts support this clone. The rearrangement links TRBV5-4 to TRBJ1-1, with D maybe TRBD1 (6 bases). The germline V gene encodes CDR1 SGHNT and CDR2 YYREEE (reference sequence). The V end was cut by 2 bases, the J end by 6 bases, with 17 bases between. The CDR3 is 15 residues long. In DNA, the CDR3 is TGTGCCAGCAGCTTCTCGGGTTGGGGGGGCTCTGAAGCTTTCTTT. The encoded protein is CASSFSGWGGSEAFF.

The CDR3 spells CASSQDGGRVGQPQHF. As DNA, the CDR3 is TGCGCCAGCAGCCAAGACGGAGGCAGGGTGGGACAGCCCCAGCATTTT. This sequence joins TRBV4-1 and TRBJ1-5; tentatively, D is TRBD1 (5 bases). The germline V and J ends were trimmed by 0 bases and 7 bases, with 16 bases remaining between them. Germline CDR1 reads MGHRA; CDR2 reads YSYEKL. CDR3 length equals 16 residues.

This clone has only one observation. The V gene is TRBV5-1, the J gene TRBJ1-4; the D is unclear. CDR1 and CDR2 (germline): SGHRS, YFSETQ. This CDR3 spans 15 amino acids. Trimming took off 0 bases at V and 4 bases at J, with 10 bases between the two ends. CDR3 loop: CASSLEGQLNEKLFF. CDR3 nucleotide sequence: TGCGCCAGCAGCTTGGAAGGCCAGCTTAATGAAAAACTGTTTTTT.

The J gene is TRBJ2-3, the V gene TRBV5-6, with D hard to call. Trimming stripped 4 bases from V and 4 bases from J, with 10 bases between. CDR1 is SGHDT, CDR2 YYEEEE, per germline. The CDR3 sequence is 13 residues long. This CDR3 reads CASSPAPPDTQYF. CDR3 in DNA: TGTGCCAGCAGCCCCGCCCCCCCAGATACGCAGTATTTT. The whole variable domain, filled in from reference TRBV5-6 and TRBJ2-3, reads DAGVTQSPTHLIKTRGQQVTLRCSPKSGHDTVSWYQQALGQGPQFIFQYYEEEERQRGNFPDRFSGHQFPNYSSELNVNALLLGDSALYLCASSPAPPDTQYFGPGTRLTVL.

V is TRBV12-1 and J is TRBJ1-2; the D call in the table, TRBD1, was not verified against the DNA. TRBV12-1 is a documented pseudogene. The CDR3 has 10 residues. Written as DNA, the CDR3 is TGTGCCAGTACAGTTACCAGCTACACCTTC. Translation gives CASTVTSYTF.

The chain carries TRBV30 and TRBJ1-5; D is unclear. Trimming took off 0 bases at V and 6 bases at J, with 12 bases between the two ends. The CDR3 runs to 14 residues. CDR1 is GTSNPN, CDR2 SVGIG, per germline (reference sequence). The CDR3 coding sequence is TGTGCCTGGAGTGTTAAAAACGGTGGTCAGCCCCAGCATTTT. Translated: CAWSVKNGGQPQHF.

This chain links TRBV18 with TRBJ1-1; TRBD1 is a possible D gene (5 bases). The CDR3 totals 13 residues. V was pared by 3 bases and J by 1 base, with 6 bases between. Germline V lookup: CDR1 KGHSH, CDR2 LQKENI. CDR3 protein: CASSPQGNTEAFF. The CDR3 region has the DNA TGTGCCAGCTCACCCCAGGGGAACACTGAAGCTTTCTTT.

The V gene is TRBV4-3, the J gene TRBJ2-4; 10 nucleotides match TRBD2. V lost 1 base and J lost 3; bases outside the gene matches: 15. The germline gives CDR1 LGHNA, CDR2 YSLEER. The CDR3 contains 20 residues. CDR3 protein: CASSQVPAASGGVGKNIQYF. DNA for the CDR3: TGCGCCAGCAGCCAAGTTCCGGCGGCCAGCGGGGGGGTTGGCAAAAACATTCAGTACTTC.

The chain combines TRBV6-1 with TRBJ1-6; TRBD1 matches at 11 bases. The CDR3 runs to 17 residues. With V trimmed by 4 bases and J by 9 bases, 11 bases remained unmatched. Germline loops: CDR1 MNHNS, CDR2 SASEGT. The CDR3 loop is CASSGTGGVFVGSPLHF. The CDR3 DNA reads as TGTGCCAGCAGTGGGACAGGGGGCGTCTTCGTAGGTTCACCCCTCCACTTT.

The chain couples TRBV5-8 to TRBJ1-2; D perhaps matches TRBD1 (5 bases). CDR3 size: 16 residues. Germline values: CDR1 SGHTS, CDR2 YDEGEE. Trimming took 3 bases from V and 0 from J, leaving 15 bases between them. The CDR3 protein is CASSWTGPTANYGYTF. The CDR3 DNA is TGTGCCAGCAGCTGGACGGGACCTACGGCTAACTATGGCTACACCTTC. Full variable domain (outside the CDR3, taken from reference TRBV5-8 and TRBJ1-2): EAGVTQSPTHLIKTRGQQATLRCSPISGHTSVYWYQQALGLGLQFLLWYDEGEERNRGNFPPRFSGRQFPNYSSELNVNALELEDSALYLCASSWTGPTANYGYTFGSGTRLTVV.

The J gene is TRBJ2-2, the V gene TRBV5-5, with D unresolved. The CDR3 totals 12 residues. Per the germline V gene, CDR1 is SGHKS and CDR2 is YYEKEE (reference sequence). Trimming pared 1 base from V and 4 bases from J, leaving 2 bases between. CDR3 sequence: CASSLSTGELFF. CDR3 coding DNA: TGTGCCAGCAGCTTGAGCACCGGGGAGCTGTTTTTT.

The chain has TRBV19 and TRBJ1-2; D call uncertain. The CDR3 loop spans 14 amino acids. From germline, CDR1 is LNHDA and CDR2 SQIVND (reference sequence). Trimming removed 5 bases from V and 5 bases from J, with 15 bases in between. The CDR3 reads CASSYLGIRYGYTF. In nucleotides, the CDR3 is TGTGCCAGTAGTTATCTAGGGATTAGGTATGGCTACACCTTC.

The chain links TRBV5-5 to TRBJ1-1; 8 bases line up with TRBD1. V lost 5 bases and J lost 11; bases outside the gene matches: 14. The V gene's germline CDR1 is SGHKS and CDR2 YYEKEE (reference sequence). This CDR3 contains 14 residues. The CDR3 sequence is CASSLIGQGDSAFF. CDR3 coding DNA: TGTGCCAGCAGTCTGATTGGACAGGGAGATTCTGCTTTCTTT.